This T cell receptor (beta chain) emerged from a study of long-term antiretroviral therapy in people with HIV. The study, taken as a whole, reports: Among HIV repertoires, CDR3 length ranges were narrower than those of controls.

immunoSEQ v3.0 was run at survey level. For each individual sample, sequencing targeted about 40,000-50,000 T-cell genomes. Only in-frame clones appear in the TCRdb table, and some are missing; sequencing was by immunoSEQ multiplex PCR. In the table there are 20,000 to 30,000 clones, about 80% of which are singletons. On this clone itself: Its antigen is undetermined.

The source material was unsorted PBMCs, sampled 0.7 years before starting antiretroviral therapy. This clonotype was sampled from a man under 40 with HIV.

CDR3 sequence (DNA): TGTGCCTGGACCCTAAAAAGGACAAGGAATGAAAAACTGTTTTTT. It is translated as CAWTLKRTRNEKLFF. V and J are TRBV30 and TRBJ1-4, with D perhaps matching TRBD1 (5 bases). The length of the CDR3 is 15 residues. Germline CDR1 and CDR2: GTSNPN and SVGIG (reference sequence). Trimming left V 4 bases short and J 5 bases short, with 17 bases between.